This T cell receptor (beta chain) was sequenced for a study of early T cells in non-severe SARS-CoV-2 infection. About the research overall: Sequenced bulk RNA came from whole blood that was unsorted, and chains were unpaired. General study findings and limits: Reliance on VDJdb matching favored anti-spike CD8 responses; private and CD4 specificities were missed.

The TCR library protocol attached unique molecular identifiers to the individual cDNA molecules. A single record per CDR3 protein comes from TCRdb applying MiXCR to the 5' RACE reads. The sample has about 34,000 distinct CDR3 sequences; less than 8% are singletons. This clonotype was detected ten times or more. Its antigen remains unidentified. The CDR3 runs 12 residues. The V end was cut by 3 bases, the J end by 6 bases, with 8 bases between. CDR1 is SGHTA, CDR2 FQGNSA, per germline. Material: whole blood. The source is an adult who was a healthcare worker with PCR-confirmed SARS-CoV-2 infection or an uninfected control (not recorded which). This chain uses TRBV7-2 with TRBJ1-1, with D unclear. CDR3 bases: TGTGCCAGCAGCTTTGAGGGCGCTGAAGCTTTCTTT. It specifies CASSFEGAEAFF.